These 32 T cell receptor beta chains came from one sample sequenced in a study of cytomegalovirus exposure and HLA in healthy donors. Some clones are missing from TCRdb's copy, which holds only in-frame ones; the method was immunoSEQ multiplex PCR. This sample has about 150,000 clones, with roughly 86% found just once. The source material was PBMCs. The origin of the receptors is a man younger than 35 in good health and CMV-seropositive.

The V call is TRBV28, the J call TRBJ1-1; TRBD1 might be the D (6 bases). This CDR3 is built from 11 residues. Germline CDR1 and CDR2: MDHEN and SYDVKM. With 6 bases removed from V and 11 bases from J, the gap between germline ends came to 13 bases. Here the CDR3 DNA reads TGTGCCAGCAGGCTACAGGGTCGGGCTTTCTTT. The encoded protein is CASRLQGRAFF. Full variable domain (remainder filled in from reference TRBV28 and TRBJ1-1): DVKVTQSSRYLVKRTGEKVFLECVQDMDHENMFWYRQDPGLGLRLIYFSYDVKMKEKGDIPEGYSVSREKKERFSLILESASTNQTSMYLCASRLQGRAFFGQGTRLTVV.

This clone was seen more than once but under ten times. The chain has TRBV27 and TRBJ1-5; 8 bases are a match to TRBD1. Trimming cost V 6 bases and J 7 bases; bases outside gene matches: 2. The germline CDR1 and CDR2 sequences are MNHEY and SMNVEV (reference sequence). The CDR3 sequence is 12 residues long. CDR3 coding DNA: TGTGCCAGCAGGGCAGGGGGCCAGCCCCAGCATTTT. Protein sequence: CASRAGGQPQHF.

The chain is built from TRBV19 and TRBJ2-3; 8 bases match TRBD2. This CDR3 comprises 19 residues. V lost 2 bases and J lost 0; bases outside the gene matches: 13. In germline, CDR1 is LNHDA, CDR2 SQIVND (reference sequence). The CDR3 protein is CASSISGDREGRSTDTQYF. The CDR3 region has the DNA TGTGCCAGTAGTATAAGTGGGGACCGGGAGGGCCGGAGCACAGATACGCAGTATTTT.

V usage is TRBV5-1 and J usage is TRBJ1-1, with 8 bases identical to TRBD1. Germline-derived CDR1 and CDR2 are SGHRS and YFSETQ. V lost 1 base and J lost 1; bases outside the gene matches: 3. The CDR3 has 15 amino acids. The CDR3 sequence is CASSLMGTGNTEAFF. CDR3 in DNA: TGCGCCAGCAGCTTGATGGGGACAGGGAACACTGAAGCTTTCTTT. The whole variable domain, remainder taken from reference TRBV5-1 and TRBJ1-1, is KAGVTQTPRYLIKTRGQQVTLSCSPISGHRSVSWYQQTPGQGLQFLFEYFSETQRNKGNFPGRFSGRQFSNSRSEMNVSTLELGDSALYLCASSLMGTGNTEAFFGQGTRLTVV.

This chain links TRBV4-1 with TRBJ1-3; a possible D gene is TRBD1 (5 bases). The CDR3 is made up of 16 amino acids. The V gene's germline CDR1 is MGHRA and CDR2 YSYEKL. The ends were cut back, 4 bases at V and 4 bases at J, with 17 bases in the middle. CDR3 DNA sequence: TGCGCCAGCAGCCGGGAAGGCCAGGGCGCAGGAAACACCATATATTTT. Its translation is CASSREGQGAGNTIYF.

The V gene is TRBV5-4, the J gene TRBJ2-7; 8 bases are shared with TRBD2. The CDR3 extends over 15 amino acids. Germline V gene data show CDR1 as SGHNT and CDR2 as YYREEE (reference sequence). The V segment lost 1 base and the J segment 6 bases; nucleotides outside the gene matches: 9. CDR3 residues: CASSLIAAGVAEQYF. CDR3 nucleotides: TGTGCCAGCAGCTTGATCGCAGCGGGAGTGGCCGAGCAGTACTTC.

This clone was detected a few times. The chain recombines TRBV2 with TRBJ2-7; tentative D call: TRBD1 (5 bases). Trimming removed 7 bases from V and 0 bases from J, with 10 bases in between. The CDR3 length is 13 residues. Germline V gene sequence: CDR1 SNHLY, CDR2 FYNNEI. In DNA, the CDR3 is TGTGCCAGCAAGGCGACAGCCTCCTACGAGCAGTACTTC. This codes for CASKATASYEQYF.

CDR3 in amino acids: CASSETPGKETQYF. CDR3 DNA sequence: TGTGCCAGCAGTGAAACCCCAGGGAAAGAGACCCAGTACTTC. This rearrangement joins TRBV2 to TRBJ2-5; tentative D call: TRBD1 (5 bases). Trimming cost V 2 bases and J 3 bases, with 10 bases left between them. The CDR3 extends over 14 amino acids. Germline V gene sequence: CDR1 SNHLY, CDR2 FYNNEI.

This chain's CDR3 is CASSYTGGTQYF. CDR3 sequence (DNA): TGTGCCAGCAGTTACACAGGGGGTACGCAGTATTTT. The gene calls are TRBV6-5 and TRBJ2-3; 8 bases align to TRBD1. Germline V lookup: CDR1 MNHEY, CDR2 SVGAGI. This CDR3 is 12 amino acids long. The V and J ends lost 2 bases and 8 bases, in that order; junction bases with no gene match: 0.

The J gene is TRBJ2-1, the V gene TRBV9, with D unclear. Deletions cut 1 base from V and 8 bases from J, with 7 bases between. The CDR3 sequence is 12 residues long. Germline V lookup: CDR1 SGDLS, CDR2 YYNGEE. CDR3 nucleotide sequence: TGTGCCAGCAGCGTATCCCCCGATGAGCAGTTCTTC. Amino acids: CASSVSPDEQFF.

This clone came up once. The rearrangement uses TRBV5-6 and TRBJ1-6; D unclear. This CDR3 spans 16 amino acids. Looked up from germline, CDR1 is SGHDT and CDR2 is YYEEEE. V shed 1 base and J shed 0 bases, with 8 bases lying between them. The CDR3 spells CASSLRRSSYNSPLHF. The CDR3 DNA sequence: TGTGCCAGCAGCTTGAGACGGAGCTCCTATAATTCACCCCTCCACTTT.

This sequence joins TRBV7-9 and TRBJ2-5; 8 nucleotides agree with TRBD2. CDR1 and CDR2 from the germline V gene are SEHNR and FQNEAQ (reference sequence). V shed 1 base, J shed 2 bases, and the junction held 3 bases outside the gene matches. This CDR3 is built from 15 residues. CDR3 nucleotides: TGTGCCAGCAGCTTAGTAACTAGCGGTCAAGAGACCCAGTACTTC. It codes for CASSLVTSGQETQYF.

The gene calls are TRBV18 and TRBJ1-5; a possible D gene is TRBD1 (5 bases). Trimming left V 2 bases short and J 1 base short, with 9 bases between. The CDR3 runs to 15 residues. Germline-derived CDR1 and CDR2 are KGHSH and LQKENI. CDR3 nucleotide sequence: TGTGCCAGCTCACCAACGGGGGGAAGCAATCAGCCCCAGCATTTT. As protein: CASSPTGGSNQPQHF.

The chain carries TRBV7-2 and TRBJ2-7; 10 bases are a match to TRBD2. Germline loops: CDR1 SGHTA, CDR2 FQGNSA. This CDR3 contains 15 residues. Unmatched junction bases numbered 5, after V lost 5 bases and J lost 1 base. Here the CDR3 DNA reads TGTGCCAGCAGCCTCGGACTAGCGGTTTCCTACGAGCAGTACTTC. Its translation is CASSLGLAVSYEQYF.

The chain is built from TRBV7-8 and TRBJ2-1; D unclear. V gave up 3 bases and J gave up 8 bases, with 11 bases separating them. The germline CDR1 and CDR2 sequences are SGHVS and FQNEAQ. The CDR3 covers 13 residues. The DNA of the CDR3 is TGTGCCAGCAGCTTGCCACAGCTCGATGAGCAGTTCTTC. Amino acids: CASSLPQLDEQFF.

The CDR3 spells CASTTASNEKLFF. For the CDR3, the DNA is TGTGCCAGCACGACAGCAAGCAATGAAAAACTGTTTTTT. V is TRBV18 and J is TRBJ1-4; tentatively, D is TRBD1 (5 bases). The CDR3 is made up of 13 amino acids. Deletions cut 8 bases from V and 5 bases from J, with 12 bases between. Germline CDR1 is KGHSH and CDR2 is LQKENI.

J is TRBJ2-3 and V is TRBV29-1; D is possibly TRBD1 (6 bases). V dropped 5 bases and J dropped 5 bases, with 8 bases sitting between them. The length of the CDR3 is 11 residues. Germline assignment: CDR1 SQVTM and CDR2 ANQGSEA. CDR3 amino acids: CSVLQGDTQYF. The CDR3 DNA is TGCAGCGTTTTACAGGGAGATACGCAGTATTTT.

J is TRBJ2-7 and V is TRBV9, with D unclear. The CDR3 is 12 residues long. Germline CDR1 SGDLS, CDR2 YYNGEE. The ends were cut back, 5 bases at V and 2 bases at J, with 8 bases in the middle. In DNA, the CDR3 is TGTGCCAGCAGTGACCGGGCCTACGAGCAGTACTTC. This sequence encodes CASSDRAYEQYF.

The CDR3 DNA follows: TGTGCCTGGAGTAGAGCAGGGGGCGTGTATGGCTACACCTTC. Translation gives CAWSRAGGVYGYTF. This chain links TRBV30 with TRBJ1-2; TRBD1 matches 8 bases. CDR1 is GTSNPN and CDR2 is SVGIG in the germline V gene (reference sequence). CDR3 size: 14 residues. V trimming: 2 bases; J trimming: 5 bases; junction bases outside the gene matches: 7. Variable domain in full (rest from reference TRBV30 and TRBJ1-2): SQTIHQWPATLVQPVGSPLSLECTVEGTSNPNLYWYRQAAGRGLQLLFYSVGIGQISSEVPQNLSASRPQDRQFILSSKKLLLSDSGFYLCAWSRAGGVYGYTFGSGTRLTVV.

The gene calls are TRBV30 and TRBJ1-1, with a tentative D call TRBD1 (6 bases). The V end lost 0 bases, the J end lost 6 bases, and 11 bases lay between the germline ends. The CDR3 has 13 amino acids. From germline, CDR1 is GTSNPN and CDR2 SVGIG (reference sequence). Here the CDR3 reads CAWSVQGLAEAFF. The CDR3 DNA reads TGTGCCTGGAGTGTACAGGGACTAGCTGAAGCTTTCTTT.

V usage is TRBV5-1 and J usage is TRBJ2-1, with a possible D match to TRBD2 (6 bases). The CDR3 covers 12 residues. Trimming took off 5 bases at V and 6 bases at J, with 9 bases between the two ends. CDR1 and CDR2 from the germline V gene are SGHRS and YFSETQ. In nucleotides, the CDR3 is TGCGCCAGCAGATCCGGGGGCAATGAGCAGTTCTTC. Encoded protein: CASRSGGNEQFF.

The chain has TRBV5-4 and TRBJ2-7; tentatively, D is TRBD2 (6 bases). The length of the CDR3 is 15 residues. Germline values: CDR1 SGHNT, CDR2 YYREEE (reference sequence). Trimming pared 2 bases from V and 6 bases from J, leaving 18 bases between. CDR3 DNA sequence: TGTGCCAGCAGCTTTCTCGGTGCTAGCGCCGGCGAGCAGTACTTC. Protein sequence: CASSFLGASAGEQYF.

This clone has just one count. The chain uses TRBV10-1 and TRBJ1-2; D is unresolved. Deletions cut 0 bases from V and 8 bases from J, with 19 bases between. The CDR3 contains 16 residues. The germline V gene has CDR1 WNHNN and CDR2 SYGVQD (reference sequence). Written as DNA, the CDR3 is TGCGCCAGCAGTGAGTCAGGAGCGGAAAGCGGAAAGGGCTACACCTTC. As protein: CASSESGAESGKGYTF.

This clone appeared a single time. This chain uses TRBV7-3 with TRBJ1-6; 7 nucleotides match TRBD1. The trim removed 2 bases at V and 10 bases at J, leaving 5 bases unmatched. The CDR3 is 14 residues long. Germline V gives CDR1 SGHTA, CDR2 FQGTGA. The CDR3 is CASSLLQGRSPLHF. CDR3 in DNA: TGTGCCAGCAGCTTACTACAGGGGCGGTCACCCCTCCACTTT. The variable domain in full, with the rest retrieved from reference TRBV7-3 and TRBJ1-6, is GAGVSQTPSNKVTEKGKYVELRCDPISGHTALYWYRQSLGQGPEFLIYFQGTGAADDSGLPNDRFFAVRPEGSVSTLKIQRTERGDSAVYLCASSLLQGRSPLHFGNGTRLTVT.

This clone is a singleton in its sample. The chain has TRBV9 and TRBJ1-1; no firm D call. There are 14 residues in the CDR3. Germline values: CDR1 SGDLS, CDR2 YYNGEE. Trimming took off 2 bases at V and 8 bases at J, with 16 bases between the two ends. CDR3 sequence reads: CASSVSPELGEAFF. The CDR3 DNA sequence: TGTGCCAGCAGCGTTTCCCCGGAACTGGGCGAAGCTTTCTTT.

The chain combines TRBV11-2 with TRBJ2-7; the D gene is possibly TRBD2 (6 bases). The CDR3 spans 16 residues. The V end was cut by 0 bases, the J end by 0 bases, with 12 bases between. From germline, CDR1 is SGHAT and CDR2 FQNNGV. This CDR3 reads CASSLDWGVGSYEQYF. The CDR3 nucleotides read TGTGCCAGCAGCTTAGATTGGGGGGTTGGCTCCTACGAGCAGTACTTC.

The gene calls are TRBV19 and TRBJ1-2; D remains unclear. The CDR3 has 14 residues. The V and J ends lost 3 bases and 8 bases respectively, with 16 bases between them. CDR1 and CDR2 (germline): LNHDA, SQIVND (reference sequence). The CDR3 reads CASSIGLNLGGYTF. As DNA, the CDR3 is TGTGCCAGTAGTATTGGACTTAACCTGGGGGGCTACACCTTC.

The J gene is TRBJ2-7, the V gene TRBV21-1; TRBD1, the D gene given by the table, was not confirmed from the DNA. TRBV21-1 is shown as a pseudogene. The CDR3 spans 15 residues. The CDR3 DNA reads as TGTGCCAGCAGCCCCAGGACAGTCCCCGAGGAGGAGCAGTACTTC. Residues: CASSPRTVPEEEQYF.

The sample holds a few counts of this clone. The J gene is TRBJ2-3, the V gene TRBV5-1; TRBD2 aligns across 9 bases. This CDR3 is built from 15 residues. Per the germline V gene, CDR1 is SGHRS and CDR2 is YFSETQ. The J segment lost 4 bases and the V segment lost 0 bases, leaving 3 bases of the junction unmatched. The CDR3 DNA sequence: TGCGCCAGCAGCTTGGGGCTAGCGGGGTCAGATACGCAGTATTTT. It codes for CASSLGLAGSDTQYF.

CDR3 in amino acids: CASSLDSNQPQHF. DNA for the CDR3: TGTGCCAGCAGCCTGGACTCAAATCAGCCCCAGCATTTT. The rearrangement uses TRBV6-6 and TRBJ1-5; no definite D call. CDR3 length: 13 amino acids. CDR1 is MNHNY and CDR2 is SVGAGI in the germline V gene (reference sequence). V lost 6 bases to trimming and J lost 4 bases, with 10 bases between them.

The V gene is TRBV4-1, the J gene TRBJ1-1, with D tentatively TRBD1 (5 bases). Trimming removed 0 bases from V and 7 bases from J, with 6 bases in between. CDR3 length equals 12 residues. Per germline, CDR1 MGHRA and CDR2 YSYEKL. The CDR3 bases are TGCGCCAGCAGCCAAGAAGGGGTTGAAGCTTTCTTT. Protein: CASSQEGVEAFF.

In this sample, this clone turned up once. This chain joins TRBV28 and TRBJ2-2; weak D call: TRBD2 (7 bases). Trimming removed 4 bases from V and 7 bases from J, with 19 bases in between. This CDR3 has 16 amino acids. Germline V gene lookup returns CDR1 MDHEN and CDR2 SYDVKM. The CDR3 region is CASSSPLGGRGGELFF. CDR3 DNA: TGTGCCAGCAGTTCGCCGCTGGGGGGGCGCGGCGGGGAGCTGTTTTTT.